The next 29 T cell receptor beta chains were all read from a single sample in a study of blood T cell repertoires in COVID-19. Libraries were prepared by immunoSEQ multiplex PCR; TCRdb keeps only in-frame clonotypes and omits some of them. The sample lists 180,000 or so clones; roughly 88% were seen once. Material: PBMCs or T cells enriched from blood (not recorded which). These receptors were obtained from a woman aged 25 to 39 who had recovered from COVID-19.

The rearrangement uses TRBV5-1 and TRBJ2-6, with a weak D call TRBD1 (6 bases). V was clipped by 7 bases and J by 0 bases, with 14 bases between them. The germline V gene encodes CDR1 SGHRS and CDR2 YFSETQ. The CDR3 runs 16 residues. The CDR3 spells CASRQDASSGANVLTF. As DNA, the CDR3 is TGCGCCAGCCGACAGGATGCTTCCTCTGGGGCCAACGTCCTGACTTTC.

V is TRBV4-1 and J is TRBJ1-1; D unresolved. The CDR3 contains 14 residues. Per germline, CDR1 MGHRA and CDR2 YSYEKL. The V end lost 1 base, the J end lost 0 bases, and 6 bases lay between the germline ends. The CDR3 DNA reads TGCGCCAGCAGCCAAGCAGCGGTGAACACTGAAGCTTTCTTT. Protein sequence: CASSQAAVNTEAFF.

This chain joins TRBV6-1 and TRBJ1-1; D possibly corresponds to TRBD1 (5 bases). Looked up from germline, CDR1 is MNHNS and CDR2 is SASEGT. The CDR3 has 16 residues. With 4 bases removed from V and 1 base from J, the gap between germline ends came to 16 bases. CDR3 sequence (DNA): TGTGCCAGCAGTGTCTTCCGGAGGGGACGGAACACTGAAGCTTTCTTT. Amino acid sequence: CASSVFRRGRNTEAFF.

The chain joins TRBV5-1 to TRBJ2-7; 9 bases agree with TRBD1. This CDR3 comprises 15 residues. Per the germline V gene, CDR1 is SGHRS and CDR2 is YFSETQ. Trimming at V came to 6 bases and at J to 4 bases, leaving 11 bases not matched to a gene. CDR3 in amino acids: CASNSGTGLRYEQYF. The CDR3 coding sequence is TGCGCCAGCAACAGCGGGACAGGGCTCCGGTACGAGCAGTACTTC.

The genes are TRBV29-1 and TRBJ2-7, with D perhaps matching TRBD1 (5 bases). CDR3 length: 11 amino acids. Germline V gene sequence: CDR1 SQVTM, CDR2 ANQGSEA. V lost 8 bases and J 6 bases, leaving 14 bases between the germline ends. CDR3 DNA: TGCAGCCTCAGGGTAAGAGGCGAGCAGTACTTC. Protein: CSLRVRGEQYF.

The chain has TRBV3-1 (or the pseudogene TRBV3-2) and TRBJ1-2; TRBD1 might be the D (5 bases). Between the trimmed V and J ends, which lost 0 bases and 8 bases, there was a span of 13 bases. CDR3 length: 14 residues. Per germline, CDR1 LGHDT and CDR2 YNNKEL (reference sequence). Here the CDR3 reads CASSQERRGLGYTF. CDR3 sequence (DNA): TGTGCCAGCAGCCAAGAAAGACGGGGACTGGGCTACACCTTC.

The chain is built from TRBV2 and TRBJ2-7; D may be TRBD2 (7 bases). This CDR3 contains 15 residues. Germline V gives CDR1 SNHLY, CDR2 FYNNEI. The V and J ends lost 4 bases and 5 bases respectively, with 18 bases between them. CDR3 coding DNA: TGTGCCAGCAGTGTGTCGGGGGGCGAGCGCCACGAGCAGTACTTC. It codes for CASSVSGGERHEQYF.

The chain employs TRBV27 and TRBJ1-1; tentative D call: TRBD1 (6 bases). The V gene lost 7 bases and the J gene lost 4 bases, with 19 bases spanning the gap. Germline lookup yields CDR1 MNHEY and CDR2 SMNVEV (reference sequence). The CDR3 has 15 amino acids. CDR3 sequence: CASKPNRNRVTEAFF. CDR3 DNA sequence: TGTGCCAGCAAGCCCAACCGAAACAGGGTCACTGAAGCTTTCTTT.

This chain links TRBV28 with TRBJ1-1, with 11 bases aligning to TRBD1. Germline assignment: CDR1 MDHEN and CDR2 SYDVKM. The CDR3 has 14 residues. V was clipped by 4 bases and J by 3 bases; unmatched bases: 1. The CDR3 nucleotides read TGTGCCAGCAGTTGGACAGGGGGCGACACTGAAGCTTTCTTT. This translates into CASSWTGGDTEAFF.

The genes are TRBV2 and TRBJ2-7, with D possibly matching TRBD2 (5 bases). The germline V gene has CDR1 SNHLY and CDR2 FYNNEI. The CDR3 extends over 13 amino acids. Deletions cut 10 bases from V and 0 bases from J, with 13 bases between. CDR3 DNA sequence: TGTGCCACCTCACCGGGATCCTCCTACGAGCAGTACTTC. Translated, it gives CATSPGSSYEQYF.

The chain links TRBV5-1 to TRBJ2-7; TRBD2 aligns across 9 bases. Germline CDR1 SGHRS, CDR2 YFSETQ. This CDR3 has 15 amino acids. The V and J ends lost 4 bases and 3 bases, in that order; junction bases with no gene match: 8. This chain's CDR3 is CASSPYSGSVYEQYF. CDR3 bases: TGCGCCAGCAGCCCTTATAGCGGGAGTGTCTACGAGCAGTACTTC.

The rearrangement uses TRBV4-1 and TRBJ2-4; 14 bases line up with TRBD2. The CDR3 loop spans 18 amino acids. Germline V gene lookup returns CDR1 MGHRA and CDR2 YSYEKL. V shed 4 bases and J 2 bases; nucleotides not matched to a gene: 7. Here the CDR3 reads CASSPGLAGGSSKNIQYF. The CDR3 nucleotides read TGCGCCAGCAGCCCTGGACTAGCGGGAGGTTCGTCCAAAAACATTCAGTACTTC.

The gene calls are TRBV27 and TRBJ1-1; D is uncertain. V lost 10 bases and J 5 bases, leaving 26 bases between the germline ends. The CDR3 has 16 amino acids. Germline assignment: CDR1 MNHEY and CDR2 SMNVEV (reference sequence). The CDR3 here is CATSSQNTGYKTEAFF. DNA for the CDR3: TGTGCCACCTCCTCCCAGAATACGGGGTATAAAACTGAAGCTTTCTTT.

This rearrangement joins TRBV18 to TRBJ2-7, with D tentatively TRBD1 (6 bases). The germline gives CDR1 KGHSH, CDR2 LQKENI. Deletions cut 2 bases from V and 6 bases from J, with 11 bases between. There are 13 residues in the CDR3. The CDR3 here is CASSPSDSSEQYF. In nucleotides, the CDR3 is TGTGCCAGCTCACCATCGGACAGCTCCGAGCAGTACTTC.

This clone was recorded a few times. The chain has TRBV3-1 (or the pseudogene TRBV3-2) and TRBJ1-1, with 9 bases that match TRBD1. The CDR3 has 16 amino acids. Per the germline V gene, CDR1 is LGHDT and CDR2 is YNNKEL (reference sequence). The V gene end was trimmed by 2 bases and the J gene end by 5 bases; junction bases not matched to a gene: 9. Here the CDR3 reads CASSQHRGQGGTEAFF. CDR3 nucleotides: TGTGCCAGCAGCCAACACAGGGGGCAAGGAGGGACTGAAGCTTTCTTT.

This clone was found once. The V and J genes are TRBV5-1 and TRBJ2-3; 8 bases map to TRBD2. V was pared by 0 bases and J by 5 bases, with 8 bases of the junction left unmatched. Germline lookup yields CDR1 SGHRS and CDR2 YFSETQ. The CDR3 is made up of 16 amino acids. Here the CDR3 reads CASSLAGRAEKDTQYF. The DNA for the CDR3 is TGCGCCAGCAGCTTGGCCGGGAGGGCCGAGAAAGATACGCAGTATTTT. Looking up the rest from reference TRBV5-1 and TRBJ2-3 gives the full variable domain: KAGVTQTPRYLIKTRGQQVTLSCSPISGHRSVSWYQQTPGQGLQFLFEYFSETQRNKGNFPGRFSGRQFSNSRSEMNVSTLELGDSALYLCASSLAGRAEKDTQYFGPGTRLTVL.

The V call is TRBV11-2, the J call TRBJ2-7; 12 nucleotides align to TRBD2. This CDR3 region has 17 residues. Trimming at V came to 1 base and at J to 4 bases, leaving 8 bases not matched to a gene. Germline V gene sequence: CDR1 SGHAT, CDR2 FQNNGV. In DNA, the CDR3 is TGTGCCAGCAGCTTAGGAAGGCTAGCGGGAGGGCCATACGAGCAGTACTTC. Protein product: CASSLGRLAGGPYEQYF.

The CDR3 region has the DNA TGTGCCACCAACCCCCTGGGACAGCGGTATGGCTACACCTTC. Protein sequence: CATNPLGQRYGYTF. V is TRBV6-5 and J is TRBJ1-2, with 7 bases that match TRBD1. CDR1 is MNHEY and CDR2 is SVGAGI in the germline V gene. This CDR3 comprises 14 residues. J was trimmed by 5 bases and V by 10 bases; bases with no gene match: 13.

The CDR3 here is CASSPFRRGKDGELFF. The CDR3 DNA reads TGTGCCAGCAGCCCCTTTAGAAGGGGGAAGGACGGGGAGCTGTTTTTT. This chain uses TRBV11-3 with TRBJ2-2, with a possible D match to TRBD1 (6 bases). The CDR3 is made up of 16 amino acids. Trimming cost V 5 bases and J 7 bases, with 20 bases left between them. Germline loops: CDR1 SGHNT, CDR2 YENEEA.

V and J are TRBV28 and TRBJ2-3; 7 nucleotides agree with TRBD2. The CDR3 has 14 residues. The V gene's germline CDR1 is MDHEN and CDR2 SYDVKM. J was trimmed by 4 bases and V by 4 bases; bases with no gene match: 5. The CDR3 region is CASSWRGSADTQYF. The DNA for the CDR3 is TGTGCCAGCAGTTGGCGGGGGTCGGCAGATACGCAGTATTTT. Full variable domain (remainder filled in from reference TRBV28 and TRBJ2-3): DVKVTQSSRYLVKRTGEKVFLECVQDMDHENMFWYRQDPGLGLRLIYFSYDVKMKEKGDIPEGYSVSREKKERFSLILESASTNQTSMYLCASSWRGSADTQYFGPGTRLTVL.

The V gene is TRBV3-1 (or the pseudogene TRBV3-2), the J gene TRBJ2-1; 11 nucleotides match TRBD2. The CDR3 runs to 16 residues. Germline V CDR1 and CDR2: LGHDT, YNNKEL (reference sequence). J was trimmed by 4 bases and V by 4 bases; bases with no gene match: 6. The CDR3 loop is CASSPQTSGNYNEQFF. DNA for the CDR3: TGTGCCAGCAGCCCTCAGACTAGCGGGAATTACAATGAGCAGTTCTTC.

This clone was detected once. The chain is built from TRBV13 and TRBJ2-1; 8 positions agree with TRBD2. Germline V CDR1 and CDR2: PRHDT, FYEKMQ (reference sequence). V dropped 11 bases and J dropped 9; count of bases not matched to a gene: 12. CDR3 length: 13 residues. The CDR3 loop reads CAVSLSGNPEQFF. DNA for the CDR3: TGTGCCGTCTCTCTTAGCGGGAATCCTGAGCAGTTCTTC.

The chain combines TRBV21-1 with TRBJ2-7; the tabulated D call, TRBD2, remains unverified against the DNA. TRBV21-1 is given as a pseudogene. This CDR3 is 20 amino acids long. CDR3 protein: CASSARPGVLTGGPHYEQYF. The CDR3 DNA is TGTGCCAGCAGCGCGCGACCAGGGGTTTTAACGGGAGGGCCGCACTACGAGCAGTACTTC.

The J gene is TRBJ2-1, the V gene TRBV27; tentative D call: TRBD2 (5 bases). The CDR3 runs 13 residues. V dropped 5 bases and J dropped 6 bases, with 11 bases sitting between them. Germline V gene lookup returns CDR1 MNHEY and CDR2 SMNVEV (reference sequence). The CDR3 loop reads CASSTGRVNEQFF. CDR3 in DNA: TGTGCCAGCAGTACGGGAAGGGTCAATGAGCAGTTCTTC.

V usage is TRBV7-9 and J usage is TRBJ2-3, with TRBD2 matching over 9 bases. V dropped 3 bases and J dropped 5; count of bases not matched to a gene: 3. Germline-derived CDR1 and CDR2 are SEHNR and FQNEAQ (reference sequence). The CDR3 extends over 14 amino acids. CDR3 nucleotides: TGTGCCAGCAGCTTTAGCGGGAGTCAAGATACGCAGTATTTT. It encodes CASSFSGSQDTQYF. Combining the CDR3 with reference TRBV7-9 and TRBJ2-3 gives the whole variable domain DTGVSQNPRHKITKRGQNVTFRCDPISEHNRLYWYRQTLGQGPEFLTYFQNEAQLEKSRLLSDRFSAERPKGSFSTLEIQRTEQGDSAMYLCASSFSGSQDTQYFGPGTRLTVL.

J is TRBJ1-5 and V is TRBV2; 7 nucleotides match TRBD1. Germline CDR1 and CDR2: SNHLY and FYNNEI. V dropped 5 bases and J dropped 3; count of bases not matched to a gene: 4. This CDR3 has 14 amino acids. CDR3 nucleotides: TGTGCCAGCAGTATGACAGGGATCAATCAGCCCCAGCATTTT. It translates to CASSMTGINQPQHF.

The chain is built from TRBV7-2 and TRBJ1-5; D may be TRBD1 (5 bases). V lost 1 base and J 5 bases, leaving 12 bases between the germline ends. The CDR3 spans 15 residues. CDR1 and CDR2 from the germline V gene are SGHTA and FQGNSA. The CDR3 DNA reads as TGTGCCAGCAGCTTAGTCTCGGGGGTCGATCAGCCCCAGCATTTT. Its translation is CASSLVSGVDQPQHF. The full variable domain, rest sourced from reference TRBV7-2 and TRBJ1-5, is GAGVSQSPSNKVTEKGKDVELRCDPISGHTALYWYRQSLGQGLEFLIYFQGNSAPDKSGLPSDRFSAERTGGSVSTLTIQRTQQEDSAVYLCASSLVSGVDQPQHFGDGTRLSIL.

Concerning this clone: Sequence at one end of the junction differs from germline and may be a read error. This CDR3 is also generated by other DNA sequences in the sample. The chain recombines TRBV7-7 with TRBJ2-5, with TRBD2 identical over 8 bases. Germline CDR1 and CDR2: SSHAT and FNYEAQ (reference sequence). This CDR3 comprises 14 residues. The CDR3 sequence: CASSSGLAGETQYF. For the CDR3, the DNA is TGTGCTAGCAGCTCCGGACTAGCAGGAGAGACCCAGTACTTC.

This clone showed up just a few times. CDR3 protein: CASSGRLGNIQYF. The CDR3 DNA sequence: TGTGCCAGCAGCGGCCGACTAGGCAACATTCAGTACTTC. The chain recombines TRBV7-2 with TRBJ2-4, with a possible D match to TRBD2 (6 bases). Germline CDR1 SGHTA, CDR2 FQGNSA. The CDR3 extends over 13 amino acids. The V gene lost 5 bases and the J gene lost 7 bases, with 12 bases spanning the gap.